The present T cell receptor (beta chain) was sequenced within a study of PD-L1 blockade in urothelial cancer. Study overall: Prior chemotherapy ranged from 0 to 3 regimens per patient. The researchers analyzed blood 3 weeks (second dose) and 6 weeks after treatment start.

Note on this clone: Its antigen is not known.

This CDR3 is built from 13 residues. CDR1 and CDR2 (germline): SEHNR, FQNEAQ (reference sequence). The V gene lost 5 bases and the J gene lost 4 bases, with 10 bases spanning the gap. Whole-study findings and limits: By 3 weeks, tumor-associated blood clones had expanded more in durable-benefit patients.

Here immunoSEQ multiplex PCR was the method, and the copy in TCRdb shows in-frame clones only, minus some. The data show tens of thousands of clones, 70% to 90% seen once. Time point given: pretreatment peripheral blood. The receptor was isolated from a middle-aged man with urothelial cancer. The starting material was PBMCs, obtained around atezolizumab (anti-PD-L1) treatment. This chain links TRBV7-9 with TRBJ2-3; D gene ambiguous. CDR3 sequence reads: CASSRGNADTQYF. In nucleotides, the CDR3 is TGTGCCAGCAGCCGCGGTAACGCAGATACGCAGTATTTT.